A single sample gave rise to the 25 T cell receptor beta chains below, sequenced in a study of regulatory T cells in long-lasting Graves disease (dated by TCRdb to about 2021). Library creation used multiplex PCR. The run used an Illumina HiSeq 4000. To build TCR beta libraries, CDR3 regions were amplified by Arm-PCR using iRepertoire HTBI primers. The raw public data were reprocessed by TCRdb itself: fastp quality trimming at Q25, MiXCR clonotype calling, in-frame beta chains only. Entries are consolidated by CDR3 protein sequence, retaining the most common genes and DNA. Counted in this sample were about 430,000 distinct CDR3 sequences; about 15% of them appeared once. The ten largest clones add up to about 8% of the sample. Sample time point, as interpreted from the label and publication: newly diagnosed GD, antithyroid drugs for less than 3 months. For both TCR sequencing and RNA sequencing, RNA was extracted from PBMCs using TRIzol.

The sample also formed part of further work on T cells in Graves' hyperthyroidism and ophthalmopathy.

The sample in question was peripheral blood mononuclear cells (PBMCs), obtained at new diagnosis, from a patient treated with antithyroid drugs. These receptor sequences come from a woman aged 40 to 50 with Graves disease. Donor details come from another sample of the same person, matched by shared clones.

This clonotype was observed at least ten times. The chain's CDR3 is CASRRTGGMYEQYF. The DNA for the CDR3 is TGTGCCAGCAGACGGACAGGGGGCATGTACGAGCAGTACTTC. The genes are TRBV2 and TRBJ2-7; 11 bases fit TRBD1. The V and J ends lost 6 bases and 4 bases, in that order; junction bases with no gene match: 5. Looked up from germline, CDR1 is SNHLY and CDR2 is FYNNEI. The length of the CDR3 is 14 residues.

This clonotype has at least ten counts. This chain uses TRBV27 with TRBJ2-1; the D gene is possibly TRBD2 (5 bases). V gave up 7 bases and J gave up 1 base, with 17 bases separating them. Germline lookup yields CDR1 MNHEY and CDR2 SMNVEV (reference sequence). This CDR3 is built from 16 residues. The CDR3 protein is CASTYWSPGSYNEQFF. Here the CDR3 DNA reads TGTGCCAGCACCTACTGGTCCCCGGGATCCTACAATGAGCAGTTCTTC.

This clonotype was detected ten times or more. The chain employs TRBV18 and TRBJ2-3, with TRBD2 identical over 7 bases. Per the germline V gene, CDR1 is KGHSH and CDR2 is LQKENI. The junction had 5 bases not matched to a gene; V was cut back by 8 bases and J by 0 bases. This CDR3 is built from 14 residues. CDR3 loop: CASSPLASTDTQYF. The CDR3 nucleotides read TGTGCCAGCAGCCCACTAGCGAGCACAGATACGCAGTATTTT.

This clonotype was detected ten times or more. The V gene is TRBV11-3, the J gene TRBJ2-7; D assignment may be TRBD1 or TRBD2 (5 bases each). CDR1 SGHNT and CDR2 YENEEA come from the germline V gene. The CDR3 is made up of 16 amino acids. V shed 4 bases and J shed 10 bases, with 26 bases lying between them. In nucleotides, the CDR3 is TGTGCCAGCAGCTCCCCCGGGGCAGTGCCGCCTTTTAGTCAGTACTTC. Protein: CASSSPGAVPPFSQYF.

This clonotype was recorded many times. The V and J genes are TRBV28 and TRBJ1-1; D is uncertain. The V end was cut by 4 bases, the J end by 0 bases, with 21 bases between. CDR3 size: 18 residues. The germline CDR1 and CDR2 sequences are MDHEN and SYDVKM. DNA for the CDR3: TGTGCCAGCAGTTCCGTCGGAGGGTCCTTAGCCATGAACACTGAAGCTTTCTTT. This encodes CASSSVGGSLAMNTEAFF.

The chain recombines TRBV29-1 with TRBJ2-7, with TRBD2 matching 8 bases. Losses at the gene ends were 2 bases for V and 0 bases for J; bases not matched to a gene: 3. The CDR3 has 14 amino acids. CDR1 is SQVTM, CDR2 ANQGSEA, per germline. CDR3 sequence reads: CSVEMREDSYEQYF. The DNA of the CDR3 is TGCAGCGTTGAAATGCGGGAGGACTCCTACGAGCAGTACTTC.

The V and J genes are TRBV27 and TRBJ2-7; TRBD2 is a possible D gene (6 bases). The germline CDR1 and CDR2 sequences are MNHEY and SMNVEV (reference sequence). V lost 5 bases and J 1 base, leaving 9 bases between the germline ends. The CDR3 consists of 13 residues. This CDR3 is CASSTGLSYEQYF. For the CDR3, the DNA is TGTGCCAGCAGTACGGGACTGTCCTACGAGCAGTACTTC.

This clonotype turned up a few times. The conserved phenylalanine or tryptophan normally closing the CDR3 is absent here, so this likely arose from a read error. The chain recombines TRBV28 with TRBJ2-1; 9 nucleotides match TRBD2. The CDR3 is made up of 15 amino acids. The junction had 3 bases not matched to a gene; V was cut back by 1 base and J by 5 bases. The germline V gene encodes CDR1 MDHEN and CDR2 SYDVKM. Written as DNA, the CDR3 is TGTGCCAGCAGTTTATTTGCGGGAGGGGACAATGAGCAGTTCCTC. Residues: CASSLFAGGDNEQFL.

This clonotype was found a few times. The chain joins TRBV20-1 to TRBJ2-7; D is perhaps TRBD1 or TRBD2 (5 bases each). CDR1 and CDR2 (germline): DFQATT, SNEGSKA (reference sequence). Trimming removed 6 bases at V and 9 bases at J, with 18 bases between. The CDR3 covers 12 residues. The CDR3 loop reads CSAEERIGAQYF. For the CDR3, the DNA is TGCAGTGCCGAAGAACGGATCGGGGCGCAGTACTTC.

In its sample, this clonotype was seen many times. This sequence joins TRBV2 and TRBJ2-5; D remains unclear. CDR3 size: 13 residues. Trimming left V 6 bases short and J 0 bases short, with 8 bases between. Germline CDR1 and CDR2: SNHLY and FYNNEI. Written as DNA, the CDR3 is TGTGCCAGCAGCCAAGGGTACCAAGAGACCCAGTACTTC. It codes for CASSQGYQETQYF. Supplemented by reference TRBV2 and TRBJ2-5, the full variable domain reads EPEVTQTPSHQVTQMGQEVILRCVPISNHLYFYWYRQILGQKVEFLVSFYNNEISEKSEIFDDQFSVERPDGSNFTLKIRSTKLEDSAMYFCASSQGYQETQYFGPGTRLLVL.

There are many counts of this clonotype. The rearrangement links TRBV28 to TRBJ1-1; D unclear. CDR3 length: 13 amino acids. Trimming took 0 bases from V and 8 from J, leaving 10 bases between them. Germline V CDR1 and CDR2: MDHEN, SYDVKM. CDR3 in amino acids: CASSLWTGFEAFF. CDR3 DNA sequence: TGTGCCAGCAGTTTATGGACGGGTTTCGAAGCTTTCTTT.

The table lists this clonotype with many counts. The chain couples TRBV7-3 to TRBJ1-5; TRBD1 is a possible D gene (5 bases). Germline V gene data show CDR1 as SGHTA and CDR2 as FQGTGA. V gave up 5 bases and J gave up 2 bases, with 13 bases separating them. The CDR3 totals 15 residues. CDR3 amino acids: CASSTIGAGNQPQHF. As DNA, the CDR3 is TGTGCCAGCAGCACAATTGGGGCTGGCAATCAGCCCCAGCATTTT.

This clonotype was counted at least ten times. The chain is built from TRBV12-3 or TRBV12-4 and TRBJ2-7, with 12 bases matching TRBD2. The CDR3 consists of 16 residues. J gave up 3 bases and V 6 bases, and 9 bases lay outside the gene matches. For the CDR3, the DNA is TGTGCCAGCAGCCCTCCCCGGACTAGCGGGAACTACGAGCAGTACTTC. Amino acid sequence: CASSPPRTSGNYEQYF.

This clonotype occurred many times. This chain uses TRBV2 with TRBJ1-2; D remains ambiguous. The V end lost 6 bases, the J end lost 12 bases, and 14 bases lay between the germline ends. The V gene's germline CDR1 is SNHLY and CDR2 FYNNEI. CDR3 size: 11 residues. The CDR3 sequence is CASRYVQDDTF. CDR3 sequence (DNA): TGTGCCAGCAGATACGTTCAGGATGACACCTTC.

A note on this clonotype: This may stem from a read error, because a much larger clone lies one nucleotide away. The V gene is TRBV2, the J gene TRBJ2-5; TRBD2 matches at 11 bases. CDR1 is SNHLY and CDR2 is FYNNEI in the germline V gene. Trimming took 8 bases from V and 11 from J; bases not matched to a gene: 22. CDR3 length equals 17 residues. The CDR3 loop reads CASSAGTSGGSYNEQYF. CDR3 nucleotide sequence: TGTGCCAGCTCGGCCGGGACTAGCGGAGGCTCCTACAATGAGCAGTACTTC.

As concerns this clonotype: A much bigger clone sits one base away, suggesting this may be a read error. The rearrangement links TRBV20-1 to TRBJ2-7; D gene ambiguous. In germline, CDR1 is DFQATT, CDR2 SNEGSKA (reference sequence). CDR3 length: 14 residues. Trimming took off 0 bases at V and 5 bases at J, with 14 bases between the two ends. The CDR3 nucleotides read TGCAGTGCTAGAGATCTTAGGCAGGTCCACGAGCAGTACTTC. As protein: CSARDLRQVHEQYF.

Regarding this clonotype: This may be a read error, as it is one base from a much larger clone. V gene TRBV27 combines with J gene TRBJ2-2; no firm D call. V was shortened by 8 bases and J by 0 bases, with 7 bases between the two germline ends. Germline CDR1 MNHEY, CDR2 SMNVEV (reference sequence). CDR3 length: 13 amino acids. The CDR3 DNA follows: TGTGCCAGCCGTAAAGCGAACACCGGGGAGCTGTTTTTT. Translating gives CASRKANTGELFF.

The chain couples TRBV7-9 to TRBJ1-2, with unresolved D. V dropped 5 bases and J dropped 7 bases, with 14 bases sitting between them. There are 13 residues in the CDR3. Germline V gene lookup returns CDR1 SEHNR and CDR2 FQNEAQ (reference sequence). Here the CDR3 DNA reads TGTGCCAGCAGCGCCGTGGGCTCCTTTGGCTACACCTTC. Amino acid sequence: CASSAVGSFGYTF.

V and J are TRBV28 and TRBJ1-5; D is perhaps TRBD1 (5 bases). V lost 5 bases and J 2 bases, leaving 19 bases between the germline ends. Germline assignment: CDR1 MDHEN and CDR2 SYDVKM. The CDR3 spans 17 residues. CDR3 coding DNA: TGTGCCAGCAGTCTAACACGATCGCAGGGTGGCAATCAGCCCCAGCATTTT. It codes for CASSLTRSQGGNQPQHF. Filled out from reference TRBV28 and TRBJ1-5, the complete variable domain reads DVKVTQSSRYLVKRTGEKVFLECVQDMDHENMFWYRQDPGLGLRLIYFSYDVKMKEKGDIPEGYSVSREKKERFSLILESASTNQTSMYLCASSLTRSQGGNQPQHFGDGTRLSIL.

At least ten counts were recorded for this clonotype. This chain connects TRBV10-3 to TRBJ2-2; possibly TRBD1 or TRBD2 for D (6 bases each). Germline V gene data show CDR1 as ENHRY and CDR2 as SYGVKD. V was cut by 8 bases and J by 4 bases, with 11 bases left in between. The CDR3 contains 13 residues. The CDR3 DNA sequence: TGTGCCATCCGGGGGCGTAGCACCGGGGAGCTGTTTTTT. Translated: CAIRGRSTGELFF.

The rearrangement joins TRBV29-1 to TRBJ2-4, with 10 bases that match TRBD1. The CDR3 contains 14 residues. Germline CDR1 is SQVTM and CDR2 is ANQGSEA. Unmatched junction bases numbered 10, after V lost 6 bases and J lost 8 bases. The CDR3 spells CSVATGGPLDIQYF. The CDR3 DNA follows: TGCAGCGTCGCGACAGGGGGCCCTTTAGACATTCAGTACTTC.

Comments on this clonotype: A much more abundant neighbour one base away suggests this may be a read error. The V call is TRBV20-1, the J call TRBJ2-2; 10 nucleotides agree with TRBD2. Germline V CDR1 and CDR2: DFQATT, SNEGSKA (reference sequence). V was pared by 8 bases and J by 6 bases, with 15 bases of the junction left unmatched. This CDR3 has 16 residues. The CDR3 here is CSTSPGASGRAGELFF. The CDR3 DNA follows: TGCAGTACCTCCCCGGGGGCTAGCGGGAGAGCCGGGGAGCTGTTTTTT.

Comments on this clonotype: One base away lies a much larger clone, so this may be a sequencing read error. This chain uses TRBV3-1 with TRBJ2-7; D not resolved. The CDR3 has 13 amino acids. The V gene's germline CDR1 is LGHDT and CDR2 YNNKEL (reference sequence). The CDR3 protein is CASSAQVTYERYF. CDR3 coding DNA: TGTGCCAGCAGCGCCCAGGTTACCTACGAGCGGTACTTC.

This clonotype was recorded at least ten times. The rearrangement links TRBV12-3 or TRBV12-4 to TRBJ1-1; D is uncertain. V lost 5 bases to trimming and J lost 11 bases, with 15 bases between them. There are 12 residues in the CDR3. The DNA of the CDR3 is TGTGCCAGCAGTCCCCCCGGAGGTGAGGCTTTCTTT. It is translated as CASSPPGGEAFF.

The table lists this clonotype with many counts. DNA for the CDR3: TGTGCCAGCAGGCTTAGCGCGAACACCGGGGAGCTGTTTTTT. It yields the protein CASRLSANTGELFF. V is TRBV12-3 or TRBV12-4 and J is TRBJ2-2, with D possibly being TRBD2 (5 bases). V lost 6 bases and J 0 bases, leaving 8 bases between the germline ends. This CDR3 is built from 14 residues.